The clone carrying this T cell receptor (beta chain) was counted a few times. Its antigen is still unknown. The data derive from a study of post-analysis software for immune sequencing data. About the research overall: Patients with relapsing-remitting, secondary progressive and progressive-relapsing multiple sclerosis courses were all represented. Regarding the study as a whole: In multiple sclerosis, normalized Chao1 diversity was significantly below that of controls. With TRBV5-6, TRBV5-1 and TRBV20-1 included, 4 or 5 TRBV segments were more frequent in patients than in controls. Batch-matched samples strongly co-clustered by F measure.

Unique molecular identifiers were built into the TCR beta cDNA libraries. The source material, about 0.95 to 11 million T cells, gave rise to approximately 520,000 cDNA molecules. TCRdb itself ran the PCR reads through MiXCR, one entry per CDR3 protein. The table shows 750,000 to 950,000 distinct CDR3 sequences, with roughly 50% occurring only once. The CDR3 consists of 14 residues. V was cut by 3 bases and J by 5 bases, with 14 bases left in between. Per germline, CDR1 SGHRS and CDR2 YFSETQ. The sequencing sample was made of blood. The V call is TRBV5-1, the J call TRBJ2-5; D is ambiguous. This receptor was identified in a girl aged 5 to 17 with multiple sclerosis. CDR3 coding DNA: TGCGCCAGCAGCTCTGGCGGAGAAGGGGAGACCCAGTACTTC. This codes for CASSSGGEGETQYF.